This passage covers 7 T cell receptor beta chains from one sample sequenced in a study of human T cells and chemical hapten exposure. Time point in this sample: patch test 1, 2 weeks after DPC sensitization. Treatment meaning: therapeutic diphenylcyclopropenone sensitization with weekly scalp DPC. TCRdb called the RACE reads again in MiXCR, with one record for every CDR3 protein. This table has 71,000 or so distinct CDR3 sequences, more than 8% appearing once. Specimen: whole blood, collected in connection with sensitization to the hapten diphenylcyclopropenone (DPC). Receptors were obtained from a middle-aged woman with alopecia areata. Some clones in this sample may be carry-over from other donors' samples.

Concerning this clonotype itself: A much larger clonotype is one base distant, so this may be a read error. The CDR3 DNA follows: TGTGCCGGCTCGAAGGAGGGTGAGCAGTTCTTC. Translation: CAGSKEGEQFF. V is TRBV18 and J is TRBJ2-1; D might be TRBD2 (6 bases). This CDR3 comprises 11 residues. From germline, CDR1 is KGHSH and CDR2 LQKENI.

This clonotype appeared many times. The J gene is TRBJ1-1, the V gene TRBV6-5, with D possibly matching TRBD1 (6 bases). Germline assignment: CDR1 MNHEY and CDR2 SVGAGI. The CDR3 consists of 15 residues. V was clipped by 6 bases and J by 2 bases, with 16 bases between them. The DNA of the CDR3 is TGTGCCAGCAGCCACACAGGGTTCCCAAACACTGAAGCTTTCTTT. Its protein is CASSHTGFPNTEAFF.

Ten or more counts support this clonotype. The chain recombines TRBV14 with TRBJ1-5; D is unresolved. V lost 0 bases and J 0 bases, leaving 6 bases between the germline ends. Germline V gene sequence: CDR1 SGHDN, CDR2 FVKESK. The CDR3 consists of 15 residues. In nucleotides, the CDR3 is TGTGCCAGCAGCCAAGAGGGTTTTAGCAATCAGCCCCAGCATTTT. Protein: CASSQEGFSNQPQHF.

This clonotype was counted a few times. This chain links TRBV15 with TRBJ2-5, with D uncertain. The CDR3 is made up of 15 amino acids. From germline, CDR1 is LNHNV and CDR2 YYDKDF (reference sequence). Trimming shortened V by 3 bases and J by 3 bases, and 14 bases separated the two germline ends. The CDR3 spells CATSRTDTLKETQYF. Here the CDR3 DNA reads TGTGCCACCAGCAGGACCGACACACTAAAAGAGACCCAGTACTTC.

In its sample, this clonotype was seen many times. The chain couples TRBV25-1 to TRBJ1-3; TRBD1 is a possible D gene (5 bases). Germline V gene lookup returns CDR1 MGHDK and CDR2 SYGVNS. The V end was cut by 2 bases, the J end by 4 bases, with 15 bases between. The CDR3 totals 16 residues. The CDR3 region has the DNA TGTGCCAGCAGTGAACCCAGGGTCTTGGGGGGAAACACCATATATTTT. It codes for CASSEPRVLGGNTIYF.

This chain uses TRBV11-2 with TRBJ2-5; possibly TRBD1 for D (6 bases). Between the trimmed V and J ends, which lost 5 bases and 2 bases, there was a span of 12 bases. The CDR3 is made up of 14 amino acids. The germline V gene has CDR1 SGHAT and CDR2 FQNNGV. The CDR3 loop is CASSQGTAQETQYF. CDR3 nucleotides: TGTGCCAGCAGCCAGGGGACGGCTCAAGAGACCCAGTACTTC.

Ten or more counts support this clonotype. The CDR3 spells CASSYKSSWRGYTF. The CDR3 DNA follows: TGTGCCAGCAGTTACAAGTCTTCTTGGAGGGGCTACACCTTC. The V and J genes are TRBV6-2 or TRBV6-3 and TRBJ1-2; no clear D. V gave up 2 bases and J gave up 8 bases, with 15 bases separating them. CDR3 length: 14 amino acids. The germline V gene encodes CDR1 MNHEY and CDR2 SVGEGT.